Below, one T cell receptor (beta chain) is given with its context. Its binding antigen is unknown. Per-base qualities were not stored, and no clone one base away is much larger. This entry belongs to a study of control samples from healthy donors and cancer patients (dated by TCRdb to 2020 to 2022). The library was obtained by the immunoSEQ multiplex PCR assay. The table comes from immuneACCESS by way of TCRdb, which keeps in-frame sequences with V and J called. Part of the clones is missing from these tables; in studies checked, under half for an unresolved V gene and the rest for unknown reasons. The sample table shows 150,000 to 170,000 clones, and roughly 94% are seen once. Approximately 5.7% of the sample belongs to the ten largest clones. The specimen sequenced was blood. The sequence came from a man in his forties in good health.

The sequenced DNA: TGTGCCTGGAGCAGGGGACTCCGCGAGCAGTACTTC. The encoded protein is CAWSRGLREQYF. The sequence joins TRBV30 to TRBJ2-7; the D element might be TRBD1 or TRBD2, as each aligns at 6 bases. The CDR3 covers 12 residues, taking in both the cysteine and the phenylalanine. Only the CDR3 portion is preserved as DNA: 36 bases, with reading frame beginning at the first base. V gives up 3 bases and J gives up 6 bases, and the segment between their germline ends measures 12 bases. Looking up the germline V gene (reference sequence) yields CDR1 GTSNPN and CDR2 SVGIG.